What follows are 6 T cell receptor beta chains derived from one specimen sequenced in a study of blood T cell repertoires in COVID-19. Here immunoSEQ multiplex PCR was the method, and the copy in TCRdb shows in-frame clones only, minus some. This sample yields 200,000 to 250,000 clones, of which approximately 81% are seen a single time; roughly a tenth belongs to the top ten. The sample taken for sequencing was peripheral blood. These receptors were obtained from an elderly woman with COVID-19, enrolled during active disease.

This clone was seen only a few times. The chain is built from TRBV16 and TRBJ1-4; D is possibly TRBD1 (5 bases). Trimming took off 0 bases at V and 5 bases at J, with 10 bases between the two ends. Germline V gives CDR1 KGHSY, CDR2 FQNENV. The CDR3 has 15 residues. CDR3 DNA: TGTGCCAGCAGCCAATCGCGGGGCCAGAATGAAAAACTGTTTTTT. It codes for CASSQSRGQNEKLFF.

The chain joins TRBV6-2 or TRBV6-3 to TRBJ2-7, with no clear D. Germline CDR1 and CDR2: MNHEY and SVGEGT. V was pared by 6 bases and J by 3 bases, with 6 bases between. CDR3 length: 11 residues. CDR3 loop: CASSRLYEQYF. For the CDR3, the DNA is TGTGCCAGCAGCCGACTCTACGAGCAGTACTTC.

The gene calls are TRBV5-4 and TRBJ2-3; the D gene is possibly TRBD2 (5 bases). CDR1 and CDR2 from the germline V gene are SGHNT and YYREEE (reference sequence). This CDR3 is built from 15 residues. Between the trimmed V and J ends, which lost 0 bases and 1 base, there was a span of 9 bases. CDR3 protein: CASSLVGSGTDTQYF. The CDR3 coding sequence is TGTGCCAGCAGCTTGGTTGGTAGCGGCACAGATACGCAGTATTTT.

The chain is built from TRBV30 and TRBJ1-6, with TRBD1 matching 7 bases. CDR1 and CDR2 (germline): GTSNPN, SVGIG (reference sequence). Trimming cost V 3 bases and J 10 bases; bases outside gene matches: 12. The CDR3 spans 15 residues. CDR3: CAWRAKDRESSPLHF. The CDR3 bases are TGTGCCTGGAGAGCGAAAGACAGGGAAAGCTCACCCCTCCACTTT.

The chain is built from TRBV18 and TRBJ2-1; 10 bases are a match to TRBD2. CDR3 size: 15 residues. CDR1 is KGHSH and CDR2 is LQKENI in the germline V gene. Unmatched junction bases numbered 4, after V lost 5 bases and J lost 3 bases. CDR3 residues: CASSLLAGNYNEQFF. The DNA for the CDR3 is TGTGCCAGCTCATTACTAGCGGGGAACTACAATGAGCAGTTCTTC.

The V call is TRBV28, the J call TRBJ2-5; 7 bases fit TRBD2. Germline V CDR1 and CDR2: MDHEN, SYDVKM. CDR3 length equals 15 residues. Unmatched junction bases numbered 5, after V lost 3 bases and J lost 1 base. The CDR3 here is CASSFERGLQETQYF. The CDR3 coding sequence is TGTGCCAGCAGTTTTGAGCGGGGCCTCCAAGAGACCCAGTACTTC.